Each of the 12 T cell receptor beta chains below was sequenced from the same sample in a study of blood T cell repertoires in COVID-19. Clones were sequenced by immunoSEQ multiplex PCR, and TCRdb holds only the in-frame ones, with some missing. The repertoire has 94,000 or so clones, about 91% of them found once; the top ten carry around 8.1%. Material: peripheral blood. These receptors came from a woman between 70 and 85 years old with acute or convalescent COVID-19.

This clone was seen once. The rearrangement joins TRBV5-1 to TRBJ1-1, with D unclear. V lost 4 bases and J 10 bases, leaving 14 bases between the germline ends. The CDR3 loop spans 12 amino acids. Germline V gives CDR1 SGHRS, CDR2 YFSETQ. CDR3: CASSTDLGGAFF. The CDR3 region has the DNA TGCGCCAGCAGCACGGATCTCGGAGGAGCTTTCTTT.

Remarks on this clone: The junction and the germline gene differ at one end; a read error may be behind it. The rearrangement uses TRBV7-2 and TRBJ2-7; TRBD1 aligns across 8 bases. Germline CDR1 and CDR2: SGHTA and FQGNSA. The CDR3 is made up of 14 amino acids. CDR3 nucleotide sequence: TGTGCCAGCAGCTACCCTGGACAGGGTTACGAGCAGCACTTC. Protein sequence: CASSYPGQGYEQHF.

The J gene is TRBJ2-3, the V gene TRBV11-1, with D perhaps TRBD2 (6 bases). The germline gives CDR1 SGHAT, CDR2 FQDESV (reference sequence). The CDR3 covers 14 residues. The ends were cut back, 10 bases at V and 1 base at J, with 15 bases in the middle. This CDR3 is CATGLGGGTDTQYF. The CDR3 bases are TGTGCCACCGGATTGGGGGGAGGCACAGATACGCAGTATTTT.

This rearrangement joins TRBV28 to TRBJ2-7; D possibly corresponds to TRBD2 (6 bases). V dropped 2 bases and J dropped 3 bases, with 32 bases sitting between them. The germline CDR1 and CDR2 sequences are MDHEN and SYDVKM. The CDR3 is 21 residues long. This CDR3 reads CASSLIPLPHSRDSNHYEQYF. CDR3 coding DNA: TGTGCCAGCAGTTTAATTCCCTTACCCCATTCAAGGGACTCAAATCACTACGAGCAGTACTTC.

This chain joins TRBV28 and TRBJ2-3, with 12 positions matching TRBD2. The CDR3 has 14 amino acids. With 10 bases clipped from V and 6 bases from J, the junction kept 8 bases outside the gene matches. Germline V gives CDR1 MDHEN, CDR2 SYDVKM. As DNA, the CDR3 is TGTGCCACCAAGACTAGCGGGAGTTATGATACGCAGTATTTT. Its translation is CATKTSGSYDTQYF.

This clone was observed once. This rearrangement joins TRBV29-1 to TRBJ2-1; the match to TRBD1 covers 9 bases. There are 14 residues in the CDR3. Germline trimming cut 3 bases from V and 3 bases from J; bases unmatched to any gene: 3. Germline CDR1 and CDR2: SQVTM and ANQGSEA. CDR3 sequence reads: CSVDRDRDYNEQFF. The CDR3 region has the DNA TGCAGCGTTGACCGGGACAGGGACTACAATGAGCAGTTCTTC.

The chain uses TRBV9 and TRBJ1-4, with a weak D call TRBD1 (5 bases). This CDR3 has 14 residues. In germline, CDR1 is SGDLS, CDR2 YYNGEE. V was shortened by 0 bases and J by 3 bases, with 6 bases between the two germline ends. The CDR3 loop reads CASSVGTPNEKLFF. In DNA, the CDR3 is TGTGCCAGCAGCGTAGGGACACCTAATGAAAAACTGTTTTTT.

The chain recombines TRBV15 with TRBJ1-5; D unclear. The CDR3 sequence is 13 residues long. Germline V lookup: CDR1 LNHNV, CDR2 YYDKDF (reference sequence). Trimming removed 4 bases at V and 5 bases at J, with 9 bases between. The CDR3 bases are TGTGCCACCAGCACCTTTTCGTATCAGCCCCAGCATTTT. Protein sequence: CATSTFSYQPQHF.

The chain uses TRBV27 and TRBJ1-2; 7 bases align to TRBD1. This CDR3 spans 16 amino acids. Losses at the gene ends were 5 bases for V and 0 bases for J; bases not matched to a gene: 9. Germline V gene sequence: CDR1 MNHEY, CDR2 SMNVEV (reference sequence). The CDR3 DNA reads TGTGCCAGCAGTCCCACAGGGGTTGATTCTAACTATGGCTACACCTTC. Translation: CASSPTGVDSNYGYTF.

The chain carries TRBV13 and TRBJ1-3; 7 nucleotides line up with TRBD1. The trim removed 1 base at V and 2 bases at J, leaving 2 bases unmatched. There are 15 residues in the CDR3. CDR1 is PRHDT, CDR2 FYEKMQ, per germline (reference sequence). CDR3 nucleotides: TGTGCCAGCAGCTTAGAGGGGGCGCCTGGAAACACCATATATTTT. Translation gives CASSLEGAPGNTIYF.

This chain links TRBV4-1 with TRBJ2-2; 11 bases match TRBD2. The length of the CDR3 is 16 residues. The germline V gene encodes CDR1 MGHRA and CDR2 YSYEKL. With V trimmed by 3 bases and J by 5 bases, 5 bases remained unmatched. This CDR3 reads CASSQVAGGRTGELFF. The CDR3 DNA reads TGCGCCAGCAGCCAGGTAGCGGGGGGGCGGACCGGGGAGCTGTTTTTT.

The CDR3 sequence: CASSPEGYIQYF. For the CDR3, the DNA is TGTGCCAGCTCCCCCGAGGGATACATTCAGTACTTC. The rearrangement joins TRBV2 to TRBJ2-4; weak D call: TRBD2 (5 bases). Germline loops: CDR1 SNHLY, CDR2 FYNNEI. The CDR3 loop spans 12 amino acids. Trimming shortened V by 8 bases and J by 8 bases, and 13 bases separated the two germline ends.